The 12 T cell receptor beta chains reported below all come from one sample, sequenced in a study of blood T cell repertoires in COVID-19. TCRdb's copy holds only in-frame clones and misses some; the assay was immunoSEQ multiplex PCR. This sample has roughly 380,000 clones, with around nine tenths found just once. Sequencing input: peripheral blood. The receptors come from a woman aged 40 to 50 with COVID-19, enrolled during active disease.

Of note for this clone: The same CDR3 also results from other DNA sequences found in this sample. The gene calls are TRBV25-1 and TRBJ1-2; weak D call: TRBD1 (6 bases). In germline, CDR1 is MGHDK, CDR2 SYGVNS. The CDR3 sequence is 12 residues long. Deletions cut 4 bases from V and 6 bases from J, with 9 bases between. CDR3 residues: CASSGNRDGYTF. The CDR3 DNA reads as TGTGCCAGCAGTGGGAACAGGGATGGCTACACCTTC.

This clone was recorded at least ten times. V usage is TRBV19 and J usage is TRBJ2-2; D might be TRBD1 (6 bases). This CDR3 spans 15 amino acids. Trimming removed 4 bases at V and 5 bases at J, with 14 bases between. Per the germline V gene, CDR1 is LNHDA and CDR2 is SQIVND (reference sequence). CDR3 sequence: CASSTLGARTGELFF. The CDR3 nucleotides read TGTGCCAGTAGTACCCTGGGGGCTCGGACCGGGGAGCTGTTTTTT.

In DNA, the CDR3 is TGCGCCAGCAGCCCTCAGGGGGCCTATGGCTACACCTTC. It specifies CASSPQGAYGYTF. The chain is built from TRBV5-1 and TRBJ1-2, with 8 bases fitting TRBD1. Germline trimming cut 4 bases from V and 4 bases from J; bases unmatched to any gene: 3. The CDR3 is 13 amino acids. Germline V gene sequence: CDR1 SGHRS, CDR2 YFSETQ. The variable domain in full, with the rest retrieved from reference TRBV5-1 and TRBJ1-2, is KAGVTQTPRYLIKTRGQQVTLSCSPISGHRSVSWYQQTPGQGLQFLFEYFSETQRNKGNFPGRFSGRQFSNSRSEMNVSTLELGDSALYLCASSPQGAYGYTFGSGTRLTVV.

The chain combines TRBV2 with TRBJ2-5; D ambiguous. CDR1 and CDR2 (germline): SNHLY, FYNNEI. The CDR3 is made up of 12 amino acids. Trimming removed 4 bases at V and 7 bases at J, with 10 bases between. The CDR3 DNA reads as TGTGCCAGCAGTGCCAGGCCAGGGACCCAGTACTTC. Protein product: CASSARPGTQYF.

The rearrangement links TRBV5-6 to TRBJ1-5; no clear D. The CDR3 spans 17 residues. Trimming removed 3 bases at V and 8 bases at J, with 24 bases between. The germline CDR1 and CDR2 sequences are SGHDT and YYEEEE. CDR3 DNA: TGTGCCAGCAGCTCCTTCTACGGCCGACGGGATATGAAGCCCCAGCATTTT. It yields the protein CASSSFYGRRDMKPQHF.

This chain joins TRBV5-1 and TRBJ2-7, with D maybe TRBD2 (6 bases). The V end lost 0 bases, the J end lost 6 bases, and 13 bases lay between the germline ends. Germline loops: CDR1 SGHRS, CDR2 YFSETQ. CDR3 length: 14 amino acids. This CDR3 reads CASSLGGRGSEQYF. CDR3 bases: TGCGCCAGCAGCTTGGGGGGCCGGGGGAGCGAGCAGTACTTC.

This clone has only a few counts. This chain joins TRBV28 and TRBJ1-5; D perhaps matches TRBD1 (6 bases). The V end was cut by 5 bases, the J end by 5 bases, with 13 bases between. The CDR3 spans 14 residues. CDR1 is MDHEN, CDR2 SYDVKM, per germline. CDR3 protein: CASSRRGFDQPQHF. CDR3 sequence (DNA): TGTGCCAGCAGTCGCAGGGGTTTCGATCAGCCCCAGCATTTT.

The gene calls are TRBV7-2 and TRBJ1-6; a weak D match, TRBD1 (6 bases). Trimming removed 5 bases at V and 8 bases at J, with 25 bases between. This CDR3 region has 18 residues. Germline values: CDR1 SGHTA, CDR2 FQGNSA. CDR3 bases: TGTGCCAGCAGCCACATTACGGGGGGCCCCGACATACATTCACCCCTCCACTTT. Encoded protein: CASSHITGGPDIHSPLHF. The full variable domain, completed using reference TRBV7-2 and TRBJ1-6, is GAGVSQSPSNKVTEKGKDVELRCDPISGHTALYWYRQSLGQGLEFLIYFQGNSAPDKSGLPSDRFSAERTGGSVSTLTIQRTQQEDSAVYLCASSHITGGPDIHSPLHFGNGTRLTVT.

This chain links TRBV30 with TRBJ1-6; no clear D gene. This CDR3 region has 16 residues. The V and J ends lost 5 bases and 1 base respectively, with 15 bases between them. CDR1 GTSNPN and CDR2 SVGIG come from the germline V gene (reference sequence). Here the CDR3 reads CAWDSTLNSYNSPLHF. CDR3 DNA sequence: TGTGCCTGGGACTCTACATTGAATTCCTATAATTCACCCCTCCACTTT.

V and J are TRBV14 and TRBJ2-1; 9 bases are shared with TRBD1. The junction had 9 bases not matched to a gene; V was cut back by 5 bases and J by 4 bases. The V gene's germline CDR1 is SGHDN and CDR2 FVKESK. This CDR3 has 16 amino acids. The CDR3 DNA sequence: TGTGCCAGCAGCTCAACCGGGACAGGGAAGTACAATGAGCAGTTCTTC. It codes for CASSSTGTGKYNEQFF.

The rearrangement uses TRBV7-9 and TRBJ1-2, with D tentatively TRBD1 (5 bases). V was clipped by 7 bases and J by 0 bases, with 15 bases between them. The CDR3 extends over 15 amino acids. Germline V CDR1 and CDR2: SEHNR, FQNEAQ (reference sequence). The CDR3, as DNA: TGTGCCAGCATCAACTCGACAGCCCCTAACTATGGCTACACCTTC. Protein product: CASINSTAPNYGYTF. The entire variable domain, with the rest obtained from reference TRBV7-9 and TRBJ1-2, is as follows: DTGVSQNPRHKITKRGQNVTFRCDPISEHNRLYWYRQTLGQGPEFLTYFQNEAQLEKSRLLSDRFSAERPKGSFSTLEIQRTEQGDSAMYLCASINSTAPNYGYTFGSGTRLTVV.

The CDR3 protein is CASSFRGAGGYTF. In DNA, the CDR3 is TGTGCCAGCAGTTTCCGGGGGGCTGGCGGCTACACCTTC. V and J are TRBV12-3 or TRBV12-4 and TRBJ1-2; TRBD1 is a possible D gene (6 bases). This CDR3 has 13 residues. Trimming shortened V by 3 bases and J by 8 bases, and 13 bases separated the two germline ends.